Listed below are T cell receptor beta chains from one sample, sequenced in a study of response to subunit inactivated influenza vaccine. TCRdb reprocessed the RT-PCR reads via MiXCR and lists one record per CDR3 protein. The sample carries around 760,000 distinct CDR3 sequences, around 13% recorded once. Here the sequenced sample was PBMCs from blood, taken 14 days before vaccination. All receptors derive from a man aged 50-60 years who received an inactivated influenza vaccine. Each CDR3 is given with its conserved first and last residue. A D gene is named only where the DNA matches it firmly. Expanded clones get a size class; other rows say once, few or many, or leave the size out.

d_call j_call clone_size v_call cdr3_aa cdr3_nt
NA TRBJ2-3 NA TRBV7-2 CASSLNPSPSTDTQYF TGTGCCAGCAGCTTAAATCCGTCCCCTAGCACAGATACGCAGTATTTT
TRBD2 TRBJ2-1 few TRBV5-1 CASSLSPSGVYNEQFF TGCGCCAGCAGCCTGAGCCCAAGCGGGGTCTACAATGAGCAGTTCTTC
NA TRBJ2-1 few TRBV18 CASSPRDRLLEQFF TGTGCCAGCTCACCACGAGACAGGCTTCTTGAGCAGTTCTTC
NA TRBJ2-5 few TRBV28 CASNRVAVIEETQYF TGTGCCAGCAATAGAGTCGCAGTCATAGAAGAGACCCAGTACTTC
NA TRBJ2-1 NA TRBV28 CASSSPRSTLKQFF TGTGCCAGCAGCTCCCCGAGGAGCACCCTCAAGCAGTTCTTC
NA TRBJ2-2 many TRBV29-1 CSAIKDLNTGELFF TGCAGCGCGATTAAAGACTTAAACACCGGGGAGCTGTTTTTT
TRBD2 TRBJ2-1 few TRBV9 CASSVPRLAGQYNEQFF TGTGCCAGCAGCGTACCAAGACTAGCGGGGCAGTACAATGAGCAGTTCTTC
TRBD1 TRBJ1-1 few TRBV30 CAWRPSGGWTEAFF TGTGCCTGGAGGCCCTCAGGGGGATGGACTGAAGCTTTCTTT
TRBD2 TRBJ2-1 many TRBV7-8 CASSPKRGPYNEQFF TGTGCCAGCAGCCCAAAGCGGGGTCCCTACAATGAGCAGTTCTTC
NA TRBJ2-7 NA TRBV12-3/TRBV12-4 CASSWGTEQYF TGTGCCAGCAGTTGGGGAACCGAGCAGTACTTC